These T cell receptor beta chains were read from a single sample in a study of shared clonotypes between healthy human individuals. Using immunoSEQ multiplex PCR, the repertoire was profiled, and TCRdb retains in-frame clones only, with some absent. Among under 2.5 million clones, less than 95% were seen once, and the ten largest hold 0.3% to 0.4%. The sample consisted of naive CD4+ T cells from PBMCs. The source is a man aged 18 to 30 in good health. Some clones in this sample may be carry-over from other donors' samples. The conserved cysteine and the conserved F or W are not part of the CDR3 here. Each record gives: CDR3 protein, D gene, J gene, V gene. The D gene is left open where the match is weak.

CDR3 protein: ASSEAGHSSGANVLT; D gene: NA; J gene: TRBJ2-6; V gene: TRBV2
CDR3 protein: AALWVNGSPLH; D gene: NA; J gene: TRBJ1-6; V gene: TRBV30
CDR3 protein: SVRRGGNTEAF; D gene: NA; J gene: TRBJ1-1; V gene: TRBV29-1
CDR3 protein: ASSRDRVTGELF; D gene: TRBD1; J gene: TRBJ2-2; V gene: TRBV27
CDR3 protein: ASSQEGYGYT; D gene: NA; J gene: TRBJ1-2; V gene: TRBV11-2
CDR3 protein: ASRRNPNTGELF; D gene: NA; J gene: TRBJ2-2; V gene: TRBV5-1
CDR3 protein: ASSFLETQY; D gene: NA; J gene: TRBJ2-5; V gene: TRBV6-6
CDR3 protein: ASSLSSGQETQY; D gene: NA; J gene: TRBJ2-5; V gene: TRBV18
CDR3 protein: ASSPPGGETEAF; D gene: TRBD1; J gene: TRBJ1-1; V gene: TRBV28
CDR3 protein: ASRQTGLNTGELF; D gene: NA; J gene: TRBJ2-2; V gene: TRBV27
CDR3 protein: ASSPAAGLYEQY; D gene: NA; J gene: TRBJ2-7; V gene: TRBV27
CDR3 protein: AISGRVAGVHNEQF; D gene: TRBD2; J gene: TRBJ2-1; V gene: TRBV10-3
CDR3 protein: ASSLGGLGEQY; D gene: NA; J gene: TRBJ2-7; V gene: TRBV28
CDR3 protein: ASSFARGARTNEKLF; D gene: NA; J gene: TRBJ1-4; V gene: TRBV27
CDR3 protein: ASSFDPGTGVSYEQY; D gene: TRBD1; J gene: TRBJ2-7; V gene: TRBV28
CDR3 protein: ASSLGDQETQY; D gene: NA; J gene: TRBJ2-5; V gene: TRBV7-9
CDR3 protein: AWSVAGGPGIQY; D gene: TRBD2; J gene: TRBJ2-4; V gene: TRBV30
CDR3 protein: ASSLYDALQH; D gene: NA; J gene: TRBJ1-5; V gene: TRBV28
CDR3 protein: ASSLGSGRETQY; D gene: TRBD2; J gene: TRBJ2-5; V gene: TRBV7-6
CDR3 protein: ASSGAGALGRYGYT; D gene: NA; J gene: TRBJ1-2; V gene: TRBV28
CDR3 protein: SVEDGTDTQY; D gene: NA; J gene: TRBJ2-3; V gene: TRBV29-1
CDR3 protein: ASSQRQSSYEQY; D gene: NA; J gene: TRBJ2-7; V gene: TRBV18
CDR3 protein: ASSLDAGASGYYEQY; D gene: NA; J gene: TRBJ2-7; V gene: TRBV11-2
CDR3 protein: ASSPYHTQY; D gene: NA; J gene: TRBJ2-3; V gene: TRBV27
CDR3 protein: ASSLQGDSYEQY; D gene: TRBD1; J gene: TRBJ2-7; V gene: TRBV7-9
CDR3 protein: ASSVLTRNTEAF; D gene: NA; J gene: TRBJ1-1; V gene: TRBV6-1
CDR3 protein: ASSQGMGRNEKLF; D gene: NA; J gene: TRBJ1-4; V gene: TRBV14
CDR3 protein: SVEVGGTGQYGYT; D gene: NA; J gene: TRBJ1-2; V gene: TRBV29-1
CDR3 protein: ASSLRGYGEQY; D gene: NA; J gene: TRBJ2-7; V gene: TRBV7-6
CDR3 protein: ASSQDLMGLAGAYEQY; D gene: TRBD2; J gene: TRBJ2-7; V gene: TRBV4-2
CDR3 protein: ASSTRAPSSYNEQF; D gene: NA; J gene: TRBJ2-1; V gene: TRBV10-1
CDR3 protein: AISRVTAFTDTQY; D gene: NA; J gene: TRBJ2-3; V gene: TRBV10-3
CDR3 protein: ARGLAGASGELF; D gene: TRBD2; J gene: TRBJ2-2; V gene: TRBV28
CDR3 protein: ASSLVRSGANVLT; D gene: NA; J gene: TRBJ2-6; V gene: TRBV7-6
CDR3 protein: ASTPSGAWRTGELF; D gene: NA; J gene: TRBJ2-2; V gene: TRBV19
CDR3 protein: ASSQVEETQY; D gene: NA; J gene: TRBJ2-5; V gene: TRBV14